This T cell receptor beta chain was documented in a study of post-analysis software for immune sequencing data. The study, taken as a whole, reports: TRBV5-6, TRBV5-1 and TRBV20-1 belonged to a set of roughly 5 TRBV segments that were more frequent in patients than controls. Multiple sclerosis patients showed significantly lower normalized Chao1 diversity than controls did.

Prepared libraries of TCR beta cDNA carried unique molecular identifiers. Yield was roughly 0.5 million cDNA molecules from 1 to 10 million T cells. TCRdb recomputed calls from the PCR reads with MiXCR, one row per CDR3 protein. The table lists over 150,000 distinct CDR3 sequences, approximately 28% of them singletons. Notes on this clonotype: Antigen specificity is unknown.

V was clipped by 6 bases and J by 9 bases, with 15 bases between them. The CDR3 totals 13 residues. Looked up from germline, CDR1 is SGHTA and CDR2 is FQGTGA. The sample taken for sequencing was blood. The chain uses TRBV7-3 and TRBJ2-1, with D unclear. The sequence was collected from a girl aged 10-17 years with multiple sclerosis. The CDR3 bases are TGTGCCAGCAGGGGAAGGCCCCAAGGTGAGCAGTTCTTC. It is translated as CASRGRPQGEQFF.